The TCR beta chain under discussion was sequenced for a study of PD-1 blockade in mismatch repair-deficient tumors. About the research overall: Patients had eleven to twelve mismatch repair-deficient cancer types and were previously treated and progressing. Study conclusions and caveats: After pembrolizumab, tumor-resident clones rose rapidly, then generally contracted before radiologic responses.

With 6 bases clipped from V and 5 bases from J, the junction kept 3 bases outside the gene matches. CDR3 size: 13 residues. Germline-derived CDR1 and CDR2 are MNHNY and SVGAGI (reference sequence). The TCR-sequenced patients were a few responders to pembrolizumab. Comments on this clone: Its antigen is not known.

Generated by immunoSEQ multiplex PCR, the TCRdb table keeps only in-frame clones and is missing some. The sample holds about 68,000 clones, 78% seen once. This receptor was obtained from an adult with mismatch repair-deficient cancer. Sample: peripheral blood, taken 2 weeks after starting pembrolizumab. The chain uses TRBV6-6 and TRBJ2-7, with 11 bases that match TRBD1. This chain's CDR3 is CASRDRGLHEQYF. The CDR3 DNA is TGTGCCAGCAGGGACAGGGGGCTCCACGAGCAGTACTTC.